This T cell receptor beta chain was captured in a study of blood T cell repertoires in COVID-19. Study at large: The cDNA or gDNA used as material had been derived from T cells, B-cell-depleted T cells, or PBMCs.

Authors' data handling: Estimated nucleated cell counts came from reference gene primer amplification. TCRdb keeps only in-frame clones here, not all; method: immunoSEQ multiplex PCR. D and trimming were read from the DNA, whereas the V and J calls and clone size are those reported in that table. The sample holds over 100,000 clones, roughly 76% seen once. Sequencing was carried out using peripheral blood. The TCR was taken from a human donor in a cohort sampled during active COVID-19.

The CDR3 DNA reads TGTGCCAGCAGCTTGCAGGCGCCTACTAACTATGGCTACACCTTC. It is translated as CASSLQAPTNYGYTF. The chain recombines TRBV5-4 with TRBJ1-2, with D hard to call. This CDR3 spans 15 amino acids. CDR1 SGHNT and CDR2 YYREEE come from the germline V gene (reference sequence). V was pared by 1 base and J by 0 bases, with 10 bases between.